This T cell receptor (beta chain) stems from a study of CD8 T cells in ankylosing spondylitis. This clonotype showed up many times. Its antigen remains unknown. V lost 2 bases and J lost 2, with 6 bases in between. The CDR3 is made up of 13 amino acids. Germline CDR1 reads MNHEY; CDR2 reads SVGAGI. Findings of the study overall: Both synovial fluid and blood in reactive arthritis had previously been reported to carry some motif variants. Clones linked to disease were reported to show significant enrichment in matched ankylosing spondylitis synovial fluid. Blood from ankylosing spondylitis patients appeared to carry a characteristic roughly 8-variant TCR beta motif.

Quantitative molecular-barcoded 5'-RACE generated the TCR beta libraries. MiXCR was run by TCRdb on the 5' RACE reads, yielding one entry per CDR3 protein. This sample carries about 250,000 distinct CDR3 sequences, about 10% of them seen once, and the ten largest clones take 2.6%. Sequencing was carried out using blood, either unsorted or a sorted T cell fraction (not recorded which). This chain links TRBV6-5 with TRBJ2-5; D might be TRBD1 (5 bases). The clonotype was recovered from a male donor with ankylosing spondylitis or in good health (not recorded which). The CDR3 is CASSYDRQETQYF. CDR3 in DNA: TGTGCCAGCAGTTACGACAGACAAGAGACCCAGTACTTC.